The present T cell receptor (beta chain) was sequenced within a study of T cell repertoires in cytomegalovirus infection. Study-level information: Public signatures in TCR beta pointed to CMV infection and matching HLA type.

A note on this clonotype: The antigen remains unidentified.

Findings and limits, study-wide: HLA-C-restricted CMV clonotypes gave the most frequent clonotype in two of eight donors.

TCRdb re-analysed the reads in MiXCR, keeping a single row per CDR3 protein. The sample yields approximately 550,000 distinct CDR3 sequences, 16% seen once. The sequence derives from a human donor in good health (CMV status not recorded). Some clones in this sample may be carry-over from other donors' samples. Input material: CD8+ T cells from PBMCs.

The CDR3 sequence: CASSTGLAGPSYNEQFF. CDR3 bases: TGTGCCAGCAGCACCGGGCTAGCGGGGCCATCCTACAATGAGCAGTTCTTC. The chain uses TRBV12-3 or TRBV12-4 and TRBJ2-1, with TRBD2 matching over 9 bases. V shed 6 bases, J shed 1 base, and the junction held 10 bases outside the gene matches. The CDR3 spans 17 residues.